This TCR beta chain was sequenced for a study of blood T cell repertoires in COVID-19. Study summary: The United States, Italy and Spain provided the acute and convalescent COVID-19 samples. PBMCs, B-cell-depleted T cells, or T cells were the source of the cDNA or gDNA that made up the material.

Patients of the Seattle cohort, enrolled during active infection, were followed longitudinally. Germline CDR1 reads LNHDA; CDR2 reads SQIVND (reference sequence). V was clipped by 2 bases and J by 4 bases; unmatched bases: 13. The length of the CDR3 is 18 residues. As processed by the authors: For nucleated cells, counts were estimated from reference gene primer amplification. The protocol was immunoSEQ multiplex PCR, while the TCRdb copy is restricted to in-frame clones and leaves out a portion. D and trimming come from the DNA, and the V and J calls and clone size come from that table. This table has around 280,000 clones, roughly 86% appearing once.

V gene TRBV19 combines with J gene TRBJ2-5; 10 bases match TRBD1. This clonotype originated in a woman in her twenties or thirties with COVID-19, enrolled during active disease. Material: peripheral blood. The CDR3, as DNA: TGTGCCAGTAGTATAAAGGGACAGGGGTACCCATTAGGAGAGACCCAGTACTTC. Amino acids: CASSIKGQGYPLGETQYF.